Each of the 12 T cell receptor beta chains below was sequenced from the same sample in a study of cytomegalovirus exposure and HLA in healthy donors. The PCR contained 60 Vbeta and 13 Jbeta primers. The method was immunoSEQ multiplex PCR; TCRdb's version includes in-frame clones alone and lacks a portion of them. The table has 70,000 to 100,000 clones, approximately 80% seen once. Input material: PBMCs. The receptor source for this set is a man in his late teens or twenties in good health and CMV-seronegative.

The chain employs TRBV5-6 and TRBJ2-1; TRBD1 aligns across 8 bases. This CDR3 contains 14 residues. Germline loops: CDR1 SGHDT, CDR2 YYEEEE. The V and J ends lost 7 bases and 4 bases, in that order; junction bases with no gene match: 7. CDR3 sequence reads: CASWGTGGYNEQFF. The CDR3 DNA reads as TGTGCCAGCTGGGGTACAGGGGGATACAATGAGCAGTTCTTC.

The gene calls are TRBV19 and TRBJ2-7; a possible D gene is TRBD1 (6 bases). Looked up from germline, CDR1 is LNHDA and CDR2 is SQIVND (reference sequence). The CDR3 length is 15 residues. Trimming pared 6 bases from V and 3 bases from J, leaving 18 bases between. In DNA form, the CDR3 reads TGTGCCAGTAGCCCGGCCCACGGACAGCTCTACGAGCAGTACTTC. It encodes CASSPAHGQLYEQYF.

This sequence joins TRBV7-9 and TRBJ1-2; D not certain. V was shortened by 1 base and J by 6 bases, with 12 bases between the two germline ends. Germline V gene data show CDR1 as SEHNR and CDR2 as FQNEAQ (reference sequence). This CDR3 has 14 residues. The CDR3: CASSLVSPGNGYTF. The CDR3 DNA is TGTGCCAGCAGCTTAGTTTCGCCCGGGAATGGCTACACCTTC.

This clone was seen a handful of times. The chain combines TRBV5-3 with TRBJ1-2; 7 positions match TRBD1. TRBV5-3 is treated as an ORF (open reading frame) with a function not yet certain. The CDR3 extends over 17 amino acids. V lost 2 bases to trimming and J lost 7 bases; unmatched junction nucleotides: 17. The CDR3 nucleotides read TGTGCCAGAAGCTTCGTCCCTTGCACAGGGGTAAACGGTGGCTACACCTTC. Translated, it gives CARSFVPCTGVNGGYTF.

This rearrangement joins TRBV30 to TRBJ1-6, with D perhaps TRBD1 (6 bases). Per germline, CDR1 GTSNPN and CDR2 SVGIG (reference sequence). The CDR3 extends over 16 amino acids. V was cut by 4 bases and J by 8 bases, with 21 bases left in between. Here the CDR3 DNA reads TGTGCCTGGACCTCTCGGGGTGGGGGCGTACATTCACCCCTCCACTTT. Translated, it gives CAWTSRGGGVHSPLHF.

The rearrangement links TRBV29-1 to TRBJ2-3, with 8 bases that match TRBD2. The V and J ends lost 2 bases and 3 bases, in that order; junction bases with no gene match: 7. This CDR3 contains 15 residues. Germline lookup yields CDR1 SQVTM and CDR2 ANQGSEA. CDR3: CSVERRGVWTDTQYF. CDR3 nucleotides: TGCAGCGTTGAACGGCGGGGGGTCTGGACAGATACGCAGTATTTT.

The chain combines TRBV7-9 with TRBJ1-2; weak D call: TRBD1 (6 bases). This CDR3 has 16 residues. CDR1 is SEHNR, CDR2 FQNEAQ, per germline (reference sequence). The ends were cut back, 5 bases at V and 0 bases at J, with 16 bases in the middle. CDR3 in DNA: TGTGCCAGCAGCCCCCGGACAGCCAATTCTAACTATGGCTACACCTTC. It yields the protein CASSPRTANSNYGYTF.

This chain joins TRBV6-5 and TRBJ1-4; 7 positions match TRBD1. The CDR3 covers 14 residues. Germline CDR1 reads MNHEY; CDR2 reads SVGAGI. The J segment lost 2 bases and the V segment lost 7 bases, leaving 4 bases of the junction unmatched. The CDR3 DNA is TGTGCCAGCACTAAGACAGGGACTAATGAAAAACTGTTTTTT. Translating it yields CASTKTGTNEKLFF.

This chain joins TRBV19 and TRBJ2-1; 9 bases map to TRBD1. The CDR3 has 17 residues. Germline V CDR1 and CDR2: LNHDA, SQIVND (reference sequence). V shed 5 bases, J shed 9 bases, and the junction held 17 bases outside the gene matches. The chain's CDR3 is CASSAPTGTGSSGEQFF. For the CDR3, the DNA is TGTGCCAGTAGTGCGCCAACCGGGACAGGGTCTTCGGGTGAGCAGTTCTTC.

This chain connects TRBV10-2 to TRBJ2-1; D gene unclear. CDR1 is WSHSY, CDR2 SAAADI, per germline. Deletions cut 5 bases from V and 2 bases from J, with 10 bases between. The CDR3 is made up of 14 amino acids. CDR3 coding DNA: TGCGCCAGCAGTAGCGTCGAAACCTACAATGAGCAGTTCTTC. Its protein product is CASSSVETYNEQFF.

The chain carries TRBV5-1 and TRBJ2-6; 7 bases map to TRBD2. Trimming at V came to 4 bases and at J to 0 bases, leaving 7 bases not matched to a gene. The germline gives CDR1 SGHRS, CDR2 YFSETQ. This CDR3 comprises 17 residues. The CDR3 loop reads CASSGASGNSGANVLTF. Here the CDR3 DNA reads TGCGCCAGCAGCGGGGCTAGCGGAAACTCTGGGGCCAACGTCCTGACTTTC.

CDR3 protein: CASSFPTSGGAGELFF. CDR3 DNA sequence: TGTGCCAGCAGCTTCCCGACTAGCGGGGGGGCCGGGGAGCTGTTTTTT. This sequence joins TRBV5-6 and TRBJ2-2; 14 nucleotides align to TRBD2. Trimming removed 2 bases from V and 6 bases from J; junction bases left unmatched: 3. This CDR3 is 16 amino acids long. Germline CDR1 is SGHDT and CDR2 is YYEEEE. Variable domain in full (rest from reference TRBV5-6 and TRBJ2-2): DAGVTQSPTHLIKTRGQQVTLRCSPKSGHDTVSWYQQALGQGPQFIFQYYEEEERQRGNFPDRFSGHQFPNYSSELNVNALLLGDSALYLCASSFPTSGGAGELFFGEGSRLTVL.